This T cell receptor (beta chain) came from a study of control samples from healthy donors and cancer patients. CDR1 SGHTA and CDR2 FQGTGA come from the germline V gene. The CDR3 spans 14 residues. Trimming removed 2 bases at V and 8 bases at J, with 15 bases between. Some clones are missing from TCRdb's copy, which holds only in-frame ones; the method was immunoSEQ multiplex PCR. The sample table includes about 190,000 clones. The sequenced sample consisted of blood. This receptor was taken from a woman aged 25 to 45 in good health. The chain has TRBV7-3 and TRBJ1-2; weak D call: TRBD1 (5 bases). The DNA of the CDR3 is TGTGCCAGCAGCTTAGACGAATCCCGGGGGGGCTACACCTTC. Residues: CASSLDESRGGYTF.